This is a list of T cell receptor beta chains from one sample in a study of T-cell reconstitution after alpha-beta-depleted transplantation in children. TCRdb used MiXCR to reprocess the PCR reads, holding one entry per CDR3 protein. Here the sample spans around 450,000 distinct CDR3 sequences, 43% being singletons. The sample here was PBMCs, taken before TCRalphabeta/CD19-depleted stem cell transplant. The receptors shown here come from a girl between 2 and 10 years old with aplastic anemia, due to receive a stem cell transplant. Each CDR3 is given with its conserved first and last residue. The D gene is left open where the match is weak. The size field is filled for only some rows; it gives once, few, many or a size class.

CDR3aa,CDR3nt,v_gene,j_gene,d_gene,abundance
CATSRPGTGETQYF,TGTGCCACCAGCAGACCCGGGACGGGAGAGACCCAGTACTTC,TRBV15,TRBJ2-5,-,-
CAISPTPPGSNQPQHF,TGTGCCATCAGTCCGACTCCGCCTGGGAGCAATCAGCCCCAGCATTTT,TRBV10-3,TRBJ1-5,-,-
CASREAGSGANVLTF,TGTGCCAGCAGAGAAGCAGGGTCAGGGGCCAACGTCCTGACTTTC,TRBV28,TRBJ2-6,-,few
CASSQGEGAYEQYF,TGCGCCAGCAGCCAGGGAGAGGGGGCCTACGAGCAGTACTTC,TRBV4-1,TRBJ2-7,-,-
CASSSTGQGALELYTEAFF,TGTGCCAGCAGTTCCACCGGACAGGGGGCGTTGGAATTGTACACTGAAGCTTTCTTT,TRBV28,TRBJ1-1,TRBD1,many
CASRRGTGLMTGYGYTF,TGTGCCAGCAGACGAGGAACGGGACTAATGACAGGCTATGGCTACACCTTC,TRBV7-2,TRBJ1-2,-,few
CSARDPRETQYF,TGCAGTGCTAGAGATCCCCGGGAGACCCAGTACTTC,TRBV20-1,TRBJ2-5,-,-
CASSSRTSGRGFSYEQYF,TGTGCCAGCAGTTCTCGGACTAGCGGGAGGGGTTTCTCCTACGAGCAGTACTTC,TRBV28,TRBJ2-7,TRBD2,-
CASSPRTDATNYGYTF,TGTGCCAGCTCACCCCGGACGGACGCAACTAACTATGGCTACACCTTC,TRBV18,TRBJ1-2,-,few
CASRSGAAGELFF,TGCGCCAGCCGCTCGGGAGCGGCCGGGGAGCTGTTTTTT,TRBV10-1,TRBJ2-2,-,-
CSVAGKETQYF,TGCAGTGTAGCGGGAAAAGAGACCCAGTACTTC,TRBV20-1,TRBJ2-5,TRBD2,few
CASSLDPPPYEQYF,TGCGCCAGCAGCTTGGATCCCCCTCCCTACGAGCAGTACTTC,TRBV5-1,TRBJ2-7,-,-
CASSGTSASSTDTQYF,TGCGCCAGCAGCGGTACTAGCGCCTCTAGCACAGATACGCAGTATTTT,TRBV4-1,TRBJ2-3,TRBD2,many
CASSPRAGAEWDEQYF,TGTGCCAGCAGCCCAAGGGCGGGGGCGGAGTGGGACGAGCAGTACTTC,TRBV7-8,TRBJ2-7,-,-
CASSGQGVNEKLFF,TGTGCCAGCAGCGGACAGGGGGTTAATGAAAAACTGTTTTTT,TRBV9,TRBJ1-4,TRBD1,few